The 23 T cell receptor beta chains listed next were all sequenced from one sample in a study of chemoradiotherapy in HPV16-positive cancers. The repertoire was sequenced with immunoSEQ multiplex PCR; TCRdb's copy has only in-frame clones and lacks some. The sample includes 53,000 or so clones, more than 75% seen only once; the top ten take less than 3.5%. The sequencing used blood, collected from a patient who underwent chemoradiotherapy. The source is a human donor with HPV-associated anogenital cancer.

The V and J genes are TRBV6-5 and TRBJ2-2; a possible D gene is TRBD2 (5 bases). Germline V lookup: CDR1 MNHEY, CDR2 SVGAGI. V was cut by 4 bases and J by 4 bases, with 10 bases left in between. The CDR3 consists of 14 residues. CDR3 loop: CASSSAAGTGELFF. The CDR3 DNA reads as TGTGCCAGCAGTTCCGCCGCGGGCACCGGGGAGCTGTTTTTT.

The chain employs TRBV5-1 and TRBJ1-2; a weak D match, TRBD1 (5 bases). With 6 bases removed from V and 3 bases from J, the gap between germline ends came to 12 bases. CDR1 is SGHRS and CDR2 is YFSETQ in the germline V gene. This CDR3 region has 13 residues. The CDR3 loop is CASTPQGDYGYTF. In DNA, the CDR3 is TGCGCCAGCACTCCCCAAGGGGACTATGGCTACACCTTC.

The J gene is TRBJ2-3, the V gene TRBV4-1, with D maybe TRBD2 (5 bases). V was cut by 2 bases and J by 5 bases, with 14 bases left in between. The germline CDR1 and CDR2 sequences are MGHRA and YSYEKL. CDR3 length: 15 residues. CDR3 nucleotide sequence: TGCGCCAGCAGCCAAAGAAGAGGTGAGGGAGATACGCAGTATTTT. Translation: CASSQRRGEGDTQYF.

The rearrangement uses TRBV27 and TRBJ2-2; 8 bases align to TRBD2. The V and J ends lost 7 bases and 3 bases, in that order; junction bases with no gene match: 7. CDR1 is MNHEY and CDR2 is SMNVEV in the germline V gene (reference sequence). CDR3 size: 15 residues. In DNA, the CDR3 is TGTGCCAGCACCTCGGGGGGGCGAGACACCGGGGAGCTGTTTTTT. It codes for CASTSGGRDTGELFF.

V gene TRBV5-1 combines with J gene TRBJ2-5, with unresolved D. The CDR3 is 13 amino acids. Trimming left V 1 base short and J 1 base short, with 5 bases between. Germline V gene data show CDR1 as SGHRS and CDR2 as YFSETQ. The CDR3 spells CASSLKVQETQYF. In DNA form, the CDR3 reads TGCGCCAGCAGCTTGAAAGTCCAAGAGACCCAGTACTTC.

The rearrangement joins TRBV5-1 to TRBJ2-7; perhaps D is TRBD1 or TRBD2 (6 bases each). The germline V and J ends were trimmed by 2 bases and 3 bases, with 15 bases remaining between them. This CDR3 is built from 15 residues. The germline V gene encodes CDR1 SGHRS and CDR2 YFSETQ. The CDR3 is CASSFIQGGVYEQYF. The CDR3 DNA sequence: TGCGCCAGCAGCTTTATACAGGGAGGAGTCTACGAGCAGTACTTC.

The chain links TRBV27 to TRBJ2-1; 16 bases are a match to TRBD2. Germline V gene sequence: CDR1 MNHEY, CDR2 SMNVEV (reference sequence). The CDR3 loop spans 18 amino acids. Germline trimming cut 3 bases from V and 2 bases from J; bases unmatched to any gene: 4. The CDR3 sequence: CASSLGLAGGITYNEQFF. CDR3 sequence (DNA): TGTGCCAGCAGTTTGGGACTAGCGGGAGGGATAACCTACAATGAGCAGTTCTTC.

This chain uses TRBV25-1 with TRBJ1-5; no definite D call. CDR1 is MGHDK and CDR2 is SYGVNS in the germline V gene. The CDR3 loop spans 13 amino acids. Deletions cut 1 base from V and 7 bases from J, with 8 bases between. CDR3 amino acids: CASSEFSGQPQHF. For the CDR3, the DNA is TGTGCCAGCAGTGAATTCTCGGGACAGCCCCAGCATTTT.

This chain links TRBV11-3 with TRBJ2-3, with 7 bases that match TRBD2. V trimming: 0 bases; J trimming: 5 bases; junction bases outside the gene matches: 5. This CDR3 contains 15 residues. Germline lookup yields CDR1 SGHNT and CDR2 YENEEA. CDR3 protein: CASSLDQGREDTQYF. The CDR3 bases are TGTGCCAGCAGCTTAGATCAAGGGAGGGAAGATACGCAGTATTTT.

This clone was recorded once. This chain uses TRBV6-1 with TRBJ2-2; the D is unclear. V was pared by 7 bases and J by 7 bases, with 10 bases between. This CDR3 has 12 amino acids. Germline V gene sequence: CDR1 MNHNS, CDR2 SASEGT. The CDR3 is CASTRSSGELFF. CDR3 in DNA: TGTGCCAGCACCAGGTCCAGCGGGGAGCTGTTTTTT.

This clone was detected only once. J is TRBJ1-6 and V is TRBV5-5; the D is unclear. V was pared by 2 bases and J by 9 bases, with 9 bases between. The CDR3 spans 13 residues. CDR1 and CDR2 (germline): SGHKS, YYEKEE (reference sequence). CDR3 bases: TGTGCCAGCAGCTTCCGGGAGGGTTCACCCCTCCACTTT. This translates into CASSFREGSPLHF.

This clone was found a few times. This sequence joins TRBV4-3 and TRBJ2-2; 8 nucleotides match TRBD1. V dropped 1 base and J dropped 4; count of bases not matched to a gene: 8. The CDR3 spans 17 residues. The germline V gene has CDR1 LGHNA and CDR2 YSLEER. CDR3 nucleotides: TGCGCCAGCAGCCAAGGGTTTGTGACAGGGGCCACCGGGGAGCTGTTTTTT. It encodes CASSQGFVTGATGELFF.

This clone appeared a single time. The rearrangement uses TRBV10-1 and TRBJ2-3; TRBD2 matches at 16 bases. Per the germline V gene, CDR1 is WNHNN and CDR2 is SYGVQD (reference sequence). This CDR3 comprises 16 residues. J gave up 6 bases and V 5 bases, and 5 bases lay outside the gene matches. CDR3: CASSFGTSGGADTQYF. The CDR3 DNA is TGCGCCAGCAGTTTCGGGACTAGCGGGGGGGCGGATACGCAGTATTTT.

The chain couples TRBV19 to TRBJ1-5, with no clear D. Germline V lookup: CDR1 LNHDA, CDR2 SQIVND (reference sequence). V lost 5 bases, J lost 2 bases, and 10 bases lay in between. The CDR3 sequence is 14 residues long. The CDR3 coding sequence is TGTGCCAGTAGTCCCGGGTCGGGCAATCAGCCCCAGCATTTT. This translates into CASSPGSGNQPQHF.

The chain combines TRBV5-1 with TRBJ2-6; TRBD1 agrees at 7 bases. CDR3 length: 17 residues. Germline CDR1 SGHRS, CDR2 YFSETQ. The V segment lost 3 bases and the J segment 0 bases; nucleotides outside the gene matches: 6. The CDR3 coding sequence is TGCGCCAGCAGCTGGGGACAGTTACTCTCTGGGGCCAACGTCCTGACTTTC. It encodes CASSWGQLLSGANVLTF.

The chain employs TRBV10-3 and TRBJ2-7; the D call may be TRBD1 or TRBD2 (5 bases each). Germline V gives CDR1 ENHRY, CDR2 SYGVKD. CDR3 length: 15 residues. Trimming cost V 2 bases and J 2 bases, with 13 bases left between them. The CDR3 nucleotides read TGTGCCATCAGTGAGGTGGGGACGGGAACCTACGAGCAGTACTTC. Translated: CAISEVGTGTYEQYF.

The rearrangement joins TRBV6-1 to TRBJ1-4, with TRBD1 as a possible D gene (6 bases). V was trimmed by 4 bases and J by 3 bases, leaving 9 bases between them. Germline CDR1 and CDR2: MNHNS and SASEGT. The length of the CDR3 is 14 residues. In nucleotides, the CDR3 is TGTGCCAGCAGTGGGAGGGGGGCTAATGAAAAACTGTTTTTT. The encoded protein is CASSGRGANEKLFF.

CDR3 sequence (DNA): TGTGCCAGCAGCCCGGGGCACCAGAACTACGAGCAGTACTTC. Translated, it gives CASSPGHQNYEQYF. J is TRBJ2-7 and V is TRBV4-2; D is perhaps TRBD1 or TRBD2 (5 bases each). V gave up 4 bases and J gave up 3 bases, with 13 bases separating them. CDR1 and CDR2 (germline): LGHNA, YNFKEQ. The CDR3 is 14 residues long.

The V call is TRBV11-2, the J call TRBJ2-7; 10 bases map to TRBD1. Trimming took 6 bases from V and 3 from J; bases not matched to a gene: 2. The germline V gene encodes CDR1 SGHAT and CDR2 FQNNGV. The CDR3 has 13 amino acids. The CDR3 DNA reads TGTGCCAGCAGTTGGGACAGGGGCTACGAGCAGTACTTC. Protein: CASSWDRGYEQYF.

This rearrangement joins TRBV2 to TRBJ1-1, with no clear D. The germline V gene has CDR1 SNHLY and CDR2 FYNNEI. The CDR3 runs 12 residues. V was clipped by 0 bases and J by 5 bases, with 4 bases between them. Written as DNA, the CDR3 is TGTGCCAGCAGTGAAGCCGGGACTGAAGCTTTCTTT. Translation gives CASSEAGTEAFF.

The genes are TRBV19 and TRBJ2-5; no firm D call. CDR1 LNHDA and CDR2 SQIVND come from the germline V gene (reference sequence). The V and J ends lost 1 base and 7 bases respectively, with 13 bases between them. The CDR3 totals 14 residues. CDR3 DNA: TGTGCCAGTAGTATAGGGCCAATTAATAGGACCCAGTACTTC. It encodes CASSIGPINRTQYF.

The chain carries TRBV5-1 and TRBJ2-3, with 9 bases aligning to TRBD1. The CDR3 spans 14 residues. Per germline, CDR1 SGHRS and CDR2 YFSETQ. Trimming removed 4 bases from V and 4 bases from J; junction bases left unmatched: 4. The CDR3 loop is CASSEDRGADTQYF. The CDR3 DNA follows: TGCGCCAGCAGCGAGGACAGGGGAGCAGATACGCAGTATTTT.

The gene calls are TRBV7-3 and TRBJ2-2; D unclear. This CDR3 contains 13 residues. Deletions cut 5 bases from V and 3 bases from J, with 7 bases between. The germline V gene encodes CDR1 SGHTA and CDR2 FQGTGA. Here the CDR3 reads CASSIVDTGELFF. The CDR3 DNA follows: TGTGCCAGCAGCATAGTGGACACCGGGGAGCTGTTTTTT.